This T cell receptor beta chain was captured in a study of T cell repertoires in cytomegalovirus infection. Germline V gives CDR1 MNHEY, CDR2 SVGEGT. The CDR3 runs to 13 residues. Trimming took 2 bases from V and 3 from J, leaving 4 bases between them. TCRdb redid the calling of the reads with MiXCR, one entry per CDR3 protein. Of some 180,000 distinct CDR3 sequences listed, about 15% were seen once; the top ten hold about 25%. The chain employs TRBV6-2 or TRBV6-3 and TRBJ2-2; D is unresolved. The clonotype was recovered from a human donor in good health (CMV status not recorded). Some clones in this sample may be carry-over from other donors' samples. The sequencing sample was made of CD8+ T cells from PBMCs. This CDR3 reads CASSYLHTGELFF. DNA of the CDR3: TGTGCCAGCAGTTACCTCCACACCGGGGAGCTGTTTTTT.